What follows describes a single T cell receptor beta chain. This record comes from a study of metastatic and nonmetastatic thyroid tumors. Study overall: Malignant thyroid and benign thyroid patients provided blood and tumor or nodule tissue whose repertoires were compared.

Original processing methods: It was from CDR3 differences across clinicopathological groups that a distant-metastasis classifier for papillary thyroid cancer was built. TCRdb re-called clones via MiXCR from the PCR reads. The authors' filters were not applied to this entry. The data show approximately 44,000 clones, with over 25% seen just once and over 8% held by the top ten. Thyroid surgery took place with no prior treatment in any patient. Trimming stripped 6 bases from V and 8 bases from J, with 13 bases between. CDR3 length equals 12 residues. Germline-derived CDR1 and CDR2 are PRHDT and FYEKMQ (reference sequence).

This rearrangement joins TRBV13 to TRBJ1-1, with D unclear. This receptor was obtained from a male donor with papillary thyroid cancer or a benign thyroid nodule (not recorded which). Some clones in this sample may be carry-over from other donors' samples. Sequencing input: blood. The CDR3 loop is CASSATEVEAFF. The CDR3 DNA follows: TGTGCCAGCAGTGCCACCGAGGTGGAAGCTTTCTTT.